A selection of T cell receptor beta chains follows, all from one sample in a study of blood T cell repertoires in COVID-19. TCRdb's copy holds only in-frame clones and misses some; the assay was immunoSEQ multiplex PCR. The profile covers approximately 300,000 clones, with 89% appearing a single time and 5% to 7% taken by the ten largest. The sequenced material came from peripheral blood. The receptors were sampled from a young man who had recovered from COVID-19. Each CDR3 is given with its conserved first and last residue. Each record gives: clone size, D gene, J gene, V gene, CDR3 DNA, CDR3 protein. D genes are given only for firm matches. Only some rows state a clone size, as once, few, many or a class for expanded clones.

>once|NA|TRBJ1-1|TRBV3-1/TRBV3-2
TGTGCCAGCAGCCAAGACAGAATGAACACTGAAGCTTTCTTT
CASSQDRMNTEAFF
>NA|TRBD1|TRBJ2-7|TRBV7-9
TGTGCCAGCAGCTCCTCCGGGACAGGGGTGGAGCAGTACTTC
CASSSSGTGVEQYF
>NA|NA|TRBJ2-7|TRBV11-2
TGTGCCAGCAGCTTAGATCCGAGCTCCTACGAGCAGTACTTC
CASSLDPSSYEQYF
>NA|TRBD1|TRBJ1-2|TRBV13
TGTGCCAGCAGCCGCGACAGGGAAGGTATCTATGGCTACACCTTC
CASSRDREGIYGYTF
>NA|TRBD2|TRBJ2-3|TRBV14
TGTGCCAGCAGCCAAGGGGCTAGCGGGCCAAAGATCACAGATACGCAGTATTTT
CASSQGASGPKITDTQYF
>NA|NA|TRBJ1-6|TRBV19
TGTGCCAGTAGTGTGAGTGAATATAATTCACCCCTCCACTTT
CASSVSEYNSPLHF
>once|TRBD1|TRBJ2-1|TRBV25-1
TGTGCCAGCAGTGAGGACAGGGGATGGTATCAGGGGCAGTTCTTC
CASSEDRGWYQGQFF
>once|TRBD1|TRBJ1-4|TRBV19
TGTGCCAGTACCACCGGGACAGGGGGCCGATTAGTTGGAAAACTGTTTTTT
CASTTGTGGRLVGKLFF
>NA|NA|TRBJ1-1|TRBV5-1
TGCGCCAGCAGCTTTGAGGGCGAGGGCACTGAAGCTTTCTTT
CASSFEGEGTEAFF
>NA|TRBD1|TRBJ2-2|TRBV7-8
TGTGCCAGCAGCTTAGGCAGGACAGGGACCACCGGGGAGCTGTTTTTT
CASSLGRTGTTGELFF
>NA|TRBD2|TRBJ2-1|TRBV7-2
TGTGCCAGCAGCTTAGGTAGCGGGGGCTCCTACAATGAGCAGTTCTTC
CASSLGSGGSYNEQFF
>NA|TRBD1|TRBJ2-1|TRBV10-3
TGTGCCATCAGTGACCCGAATAGGTTGAACAGGGGGCTCAGGAATGAGCAGTTCTTC
CAISDPNRLNRGLRNEQFF
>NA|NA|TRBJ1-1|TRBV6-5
TGTGCCAGCAGTTACTCGATGGCAGGGGCTGAAGCTTTCTTT
CASSYSMAGAEAFF
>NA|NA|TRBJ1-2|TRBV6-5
TGTGCCAGCAGCGCCTCGGGAGGGGAGGACTATGGCTACACCTTC
CASSASGGEDYGYTF
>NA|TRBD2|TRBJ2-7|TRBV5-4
TGTGCCAGCAGCTTGGTCCCACTAGCGGGAGGATTGAACGAGCAGTACTTC
CASSLVPLAGGLNEQYF
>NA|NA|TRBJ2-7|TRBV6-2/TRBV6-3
TGTGCCAGCAGTTACCCCGGTCCACCTTACGAGCAGTACTTC
CASSYPGPPYEQYF
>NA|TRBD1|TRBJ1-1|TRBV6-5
TGTGCCAGCCGGGACAGGGGGCGGTTGAACACTGAAGCTTTCTTT
CASRDRGRLNTEAFF